Below, 15 T cell receptor beta chains from the same sample are listed, as sequenced in a study of blood T cell repertoires in COVID-19. Assay: immunoSEQ multiplex PCR; the TCRdb copy retains only in-frame clones and omits some. The data hold about 130,000 clones, with roughly 74% observed a single time. Sequenced: peripheral blood. Receptor source: a man in his 60s with acute or convalescent COVID-19.

The rearrangement links TRBV6-5 to TRBJ1-2, with D tentatively TRBD1 (5 bases). With 1 base removed from V and 4 bases from J, the gap between germline ends came to 10 bases. The germline gives CDR1 MNHEY, CDR2 SVGAGI. The CDR3 contains 14 residues. DNA for the CDR3: TGTGCCAGCAGTTACTTGGGGGGTGTCTATGGCTACACCTTC. Translating it yields CASSYLGGVYGYTF.

This chain joins TRBV6-1 and TRBJ2-2, with D possibly matching TRBD1 (5 bases). The V end lost 4 bases, the J end lost 1 base, and 13 bases lay between the germline ends. The CDR3 has 16 amino acids. CDR1 is MNHNS and CDR2 is SASEGT in the germline V gene. The CDR3 DNA is TGTGCCAGCAGTGTGTTGGGGCAGGGGAACACCGGGGAGCTGTTTTTT. Amino acid sequence: CASSVLGQGNTGELFF.

The V gene is TRBV24-1, the J gene TRBJ2-6, with TRBD1 matching 10 bases. Germline V lookup: CDR1 KGHDR, CDR2 SFDVKD. V gave up 0 bases and J gave up 0 bases; unmatched junction bases: 1. The CDR3 is made up of 18 amino acids. This chain's CDR3 is CATSDLGQGGSGANVLTF. DNA of the CDR3: TGTGCCACCAGTGATTTGGGACAGGGGGGCTCTGGGGCCAACGTCCTGACTTTC.

The CDR3 DNA reads as TGTGCCAGCAGTGACCTGGCCGGGACTAGCGACGAGCAGTACTTC. Translated: CASSDLAGTSDEQYF. The rearrangement uses TRBV6-4 and TRBJ2-7; 10 nucleotides align to TRBD2. Germline assignment: CDR1 MRHNA and CDR2 SNTAGT. V lost 2 bases to trimming and J lost 5 bases; unmatched junction nucleotides: 6. CDR3 length equals 15 residues.

This clone has a handful of counts. The chain carries TRBV9 and TRBJ2-2; no clear D gene. Germline lookup yields CDR1 SGDLS and CDR2 YYNGEE. V was pared by 3 bases and J by 8 bases, with 8 bases between. CDR3 size: 12 residues. The CDR3 DNA is TGTGCCAGCAGCGGCGCGTGGGGGGAGCTGTTTTTT. This sequence encodes CASSGAWGELFF.

Here the CDR3 DNA reads TGTGCCAGCAGCCAGGCCAGGGGGACCCCGCAGTATTTT. This sequence encodes CASSQARGTPQYF. The genes are TRBV6-5 and TRBJ2-3; the match to TRBD1 covers 7 bases. This CDR3 comprises 13 residues. V was pared by 6 bases and J by 10 bases, with 10 bases of the junction left unmatched. Germline CDR1 and CDR2: MNHEY and SVGAGI.

This chain connects TRBV27 to TRBJ2-1, with 8 bases that match TRBD2. The CDR3 extends over 13 amino acids. Per germline, CDR1 MNHEY and CDR2 SMNVEV (reference sequence). The V and J ends lost 4 bases and 15 bases, in that order; junction bases with no gene match: 11. The CDR3 reads CASSSIGGGRWFF. For the CDR3, the DNA is TGTGCCAGCAGTTCCATCGGGGGGGGCCGATGGTTCTTC.

This chain joins TRBV6-5 and TRBJ2-1, with 7 bases lining up with TRBD1. Germline V lookup: CDR1 MNHEY, CDR2 SVGAGI. Trimming cost V 4 bases and J 4 bases; bases outside gene matches: 4. This CDR3 contains 14 residues. CDR3 bases: TGTGCCAGCAGTTGGGACAGATCATACAATGAGCAGTTCTTC. It translates to CASSWDRSYNEQFF.

The chain combines TRBV30 with TRBJ1-2; D gene unclear. The germline V gene encodes CDR1 GTSNPN and CDR2 SVGIG (reference sequence). The V end lost 0 bases, the J end lost 5 bases, and 10 bases lay between the germline ends. The CDR3 extends over 13 amino acids. The CDR3 DNA is TGTGCCTGGAGTGTATCGCAGACTTATGGCTACACCTTC. Residues: CAWSVSQTYGYTF.

The chain uses TRBV18 and TRBJ1-1; D is undetermined. The CDR3 spans 14 residues. Germline V gene lookup returns CDR1 KGHSH and CDR2 LQKENI. Trimming removed 6 bases at V and 4 bases at J, with 15 bases between. The chain's CDR3 is CASSPNEGRTEAFF. Here the CDR3 DNA reads TGTGCCAGCTCGCCAAATGAGGGCCGCACTGAAGCTTTCTTT.

This clone was counted between two and nine times. V usage is TRBV6-1 and J usage is TRBJ1-2; maybe TRBD1 (6 bases). The germline V gene has CDR1 MNHNS and CDR2 SASEGT. V was shortened by 3 bases and J by 4 bases, with 15 bases between the two germline ends. This CDR3 has 15 residues. CDR3 coding DNA: TGTGCCAGCAGTGATTGGCGAGGCAGGGGCTATGGCTACACCTTC. Translation: CASSDWRGRGYGYTF.

J is TRBJ2-7 and V is TRBV7-9; TRBD2 agrees at 7 bases. The junction had 7 bases not matched to a gene; V was cut back by 5 bases and J by 0 bases. Germline CDR1 and CDR2: SEHNR and FQNEAQ (reference sequence). This CDR3 contains 15 residues. CDR3 sequence: CASSQGSSGSYEQYF. CDR3 in DNA: TGTGCCAGCAGCCAAGGGTCTAGCGGCTCCTACGAGCAGTACTTC.

The V and J genes are TRBV27 and TRBJ2-5; D unclear. The ends were cut back, 3 bases at V and 4 bases at J, with 21 bases in the middle. The CDR3 length is 17 residues. Germline CDR1 is MNHEY and CDR2 is SMNVEV (reference sequence). CDR3 residues: CASSFLSVPQRPETQYF. The CDR3, as DNA: TGTGCCAGCAGTTTCCTATCGGTCCCCCAACGCCCAGAGACCCAGTACTTC.

The chain has TRBV6-5 and TRBJ1-2; D is undetermined. This CDR3 is 13 amino acids long. V shed 6 bases and J shed 0 bases, with 8 bases lying between them. The germline CDR1 and CDR2 sequences are MNHEY and SVGAGI. The CDR3 loop reads CASRKDSNYGYTF. CDR3 DNA: TGTGCCAGCAGGAAAGACTCTAACTATGGCTACACCTTC.

CDR3 sequence reads: CASSLSRPLLNTGELFF. As DNA, the CDR3 is TGTGCCAGCAGTTTGTCCAGGCCGCTACTGAACACCGGGGAGCTGTTTTTT. The V gene is TRBV27, the J gene TRBJ2-2; D remains unclear. Trimming left V 3 bases short and J 1 base short, with 15 bases between. This CDR3 has 17 residues. CDR1 is MNHEY, CDR2 SMNVEV, per germline (reference sequence).